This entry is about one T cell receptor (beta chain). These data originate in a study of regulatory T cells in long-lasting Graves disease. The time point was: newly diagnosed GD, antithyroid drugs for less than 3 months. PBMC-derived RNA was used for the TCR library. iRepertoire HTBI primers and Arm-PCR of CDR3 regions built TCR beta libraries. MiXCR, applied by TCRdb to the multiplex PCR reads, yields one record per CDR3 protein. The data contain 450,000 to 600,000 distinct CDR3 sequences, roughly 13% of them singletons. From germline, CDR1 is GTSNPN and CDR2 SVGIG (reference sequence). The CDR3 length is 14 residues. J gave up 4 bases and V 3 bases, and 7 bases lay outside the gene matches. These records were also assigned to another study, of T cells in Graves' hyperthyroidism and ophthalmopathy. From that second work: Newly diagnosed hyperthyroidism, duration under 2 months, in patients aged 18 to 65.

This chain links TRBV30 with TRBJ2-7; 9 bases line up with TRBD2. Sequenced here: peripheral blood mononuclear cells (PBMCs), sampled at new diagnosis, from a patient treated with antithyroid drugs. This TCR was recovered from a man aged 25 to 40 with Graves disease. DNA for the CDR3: TGTGCCTGGAGAGAAGGGACTAGCCCATACGAGCAGTACTTC. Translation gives CAWREGTSPYEQYF.